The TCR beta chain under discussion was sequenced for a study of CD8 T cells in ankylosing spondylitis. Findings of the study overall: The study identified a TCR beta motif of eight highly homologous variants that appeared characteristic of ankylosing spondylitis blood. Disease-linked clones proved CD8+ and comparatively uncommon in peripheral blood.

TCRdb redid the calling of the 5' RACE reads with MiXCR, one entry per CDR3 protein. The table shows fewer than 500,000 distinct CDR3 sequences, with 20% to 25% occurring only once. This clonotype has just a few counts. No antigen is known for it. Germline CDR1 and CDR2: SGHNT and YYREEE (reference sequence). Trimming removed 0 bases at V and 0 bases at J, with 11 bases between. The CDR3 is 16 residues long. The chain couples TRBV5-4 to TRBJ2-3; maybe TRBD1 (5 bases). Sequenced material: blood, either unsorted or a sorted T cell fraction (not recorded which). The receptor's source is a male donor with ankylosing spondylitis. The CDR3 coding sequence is TGTGCCAGCAGCTTGGGTCTGGACAAAAGCACAGATACGCAGTATTTT. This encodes CASSLGLDKSTDTQYF. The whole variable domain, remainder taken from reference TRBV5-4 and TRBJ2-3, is ETGVTQSPTHLIKTRGQQVTLRCSSQSGHNTVSWYQQALGQGPQFIFQYYREEENGRGNFPPRFSGLQFPNYSSELNVNALELDDSALYLCASSLGLDKSTDTQYFGPGTRLTVL.